This entry lists 26 T cell receptor beta chains sequenced from one sample in a study of vaccination effects on CD4 cells after COVID-19. Upon completion of 10 to 11 days in culture, CD4+ T cells were isolated. PCR showed that the person got SARS-CoV-2 infection at some point between March and December 2020. BNT162b2 vaccine or mRNA-1273 vaccine was given to participants in two doses. Libraries were prepared by immunoSEQ multiplex PCR; TCRdb keeps only in-frame clonotypes and omits some of them. The sample holds some 40,000 clones; approximately 82% are singletons and the top ten take 3.6%. Which antigens these TCRs recognize remains unknown. This material consisted of CD4+ T cells from PBMCs cultured without peptide, taken after COVID-19 vaccination. Receptors were obtained from a human donor who had a prior SARS-CoV-2 infection.

This clone was counted a few times. V usage is TRBV7-6 and J usage is TRBJ2-1; 8 positions match TRBD2. Germline V CDR1 and CDR2: SGHVS, FNYEAQ. V gave up 5 bases and J gave up 0 bases; unmatched junction bases: 9. The CDR3 is 17 amino acids. CDR3 amino acids: CASSPTTSARSYNEQFF. CDR3 DNA: TGTGCCAGCAGCCCAACGACTAGCGCCCGCTCCTACAATGAGCAGTTCTTC.

This clone was observed a single time. CDR3: CASSSTTGRVYEQYF. For the CDR3, the DNA is TGTGCCAGCAGCTCGACGACAGGGAGGGTCTACGAGCAGTACTTC. The chain links TRBV7-2 to TRBJ2-7; D may correspond to TRBD1 or TRBD2 (7 bases each). The CDR3 loop spans 15 amino acids. Germline V CDR1 and CDR2: SGHTA, FQGNSA. V was clipped by 4 bases and J by 3 bases, with 16 bases between them. The full variable domain, rest sourced from reference TRBV7-2 and TRBJ2-7, is GAGVSQSPSNKVTEKGKDVELRCDPISGHTALYWYRQSLGQGLEFLIYFQGNSAPDKSGLPSDRFSAERTGGSVSTLTIQRTQQEDSAVYLCASSSTTGRVYEQYFGPGTRLTVT.

V and J are TRBV11-2 and TRBJ2-2, with a tentative D call TRBD2 (5 bases). Looked up from germline, CDR1 is SGHAT and CDR2 is FQNNGV. Trimming stripped 4 bases from V and 7 bases from J, with 25 bases between. This CDR3 is built from 18 residues. CDR3 sequence: CASSSWVGYGGGDGELFF. The CDR3 DNA sequence: TGTGCCAGCAGCTCTTGGGTGGGATATGGCGGAGGTGACGGGGAGCTGTTTTTT.

V is TRBV5-1 and J is TRBJ2-2; 11 bases agree with TRBD1. Trimming at V came to 4 bases and at J to 5 bases, leaving 4 bases not matched to a gene. This CDR3 spans 15 amino acids. Germline V gene data show CDR1 as SGHRS and CDR2 as YFSETQ. CDR3 loop: CASSPGTGGTGELFF. The DNA for the CDR3 is TGCGCCAGCAGCCCCGGGACAGGGGGAACCGGGGAGCTGTTTTTT.

The count of this clone is one. The rearrangement uses TRBV27 and TRBJ2-5, with a possible D match to TRBD2 (6 bases). This CDR3 comprises 14 residues. V was cut by 7 bases and J by 7 bases, with 19 bases left in between. Looked up from germline, CDR1 is MNHEY and CDR2 is SMNVEV (reference sequence). The DNA of the CDR3 is TGTGCCAGCACGTCCGGGGCCGCCGGGGGGACCCAGTACTTC. Translating gives CASTSGAAGGTQYF.

The rearrangement joins TRBV6-2 or TRBV6-3 to TRBJ2-7; D might be TRBD1 (7 bases). Trimming stripped 3 bases from V and 4 bases from J, with 19 bases between. Germline values: CDR1 MNHEY, CDR2 SVGEGT. The CDR3 has 16 amino acids. In nucleotides, the CDR3 is TGTGCCAGCAGTTATGACAGGGAGGTGTTGACTTACGAGCAGTACTTC. Its protein is CASSYDREVLTYEQYF.

The chain is built from TRBV7-8 and TRBJ2-1, with D perhaps TRBD1 (6 bases). The germline V gene encodes CDR1 SGHVS and CDR2 FQNEAQ. CDR3 length equals 13 residues. The germline V and J ends were trimmed by 5 bases and 7 bases, with 12 bases remaining between them. The CDR3 DNA is TGTGCCAGCAGCGGTATAGGGGGAAATGAGCAGTTCTTC. Its translation: CASSGIGGNEQFF.

This clone was recorded a few times. The chain carries TRBV15 and TRBJ1-3; maybe TRBD1 (5 bases). Between the trimmed V and J ends, which lost 5 bases and 2 bases, there was a span of 7 bases. There are 13 residues in the CDR3. Looked up from germline, CDR1 is LNHNV and CDR2 is YYDKDF (reference sequence). The CDR3 DNA reads TGTGCCACCAGCGGGACGACTGGAAACACCATATATTTT. Encoded protein: CATSGTTGNTIYF.

The genes are TRBV4-2 and TRBJ2-5, with D unresolved. Germline V gives CDR1 LGHNA, CDR2 YNFKEQ. This CDR3 contains 15 residues. V was pared by 0 bases and J by 5 bases, with 13 bases between. DNA of the CDR3: TGTGCCAGCAGCCAAGAAGGCCGGTTGGGGGAGACCCAGTACTTC. Protein product: CASSQEGRLGETQYF.

This chain joins TRBV12-5 and TRBJ2-7; TRBD1 matches 12 bases. Germline CDR1 is LGHNT and CDR2 is FRNRAP. Losses at the gene ends were 7 bases for V and 6 bases for J; bases not matched to a gene: 10. The length of the CDR3 is 15 residues. This CDR3 reads CASAGDRGLTSEQYF. The CDR3 DNA follows: TGTGCTAGTGCTGGGGACAGGGGGCTCACCTCCGAGCAGTACTTC. Variable domain in full (rest from reference TRBV12-5 and TRBJ2-7): DARVTQTPRHKVTEMGQEVTMRCQPILGHNTVFWYRQTMMQGLELLAYFRNRAPLDDSGMPKDRFSAEMPDATLATLKIQPSEPRDSAVYFCASAGDRGLTSEQYFGPGTRLTVT.

The J gene is TRBJ2-3, the V gene TRBV11-3; either TRBD1 or TRBD2 may fit D (5 bases each). Germline assignment: CDR1 SGHNT and CDR2 YENEEA. This CDR3 comprises 17 residues. Trimming removed 0 bases at V and 1 base at J, with 14 bases between. This CDR3 is CASSLEIFGGGTDTQYF. CDR3 sequence (DNA): TGTGCCAGCAGCTTAGAGATATTTGGGGGAGGCACAGATACGCAGTATTTT.

The rearrangement links TRBV21-1 to TRBJ2-1; the table's D gene call, TRBD2, was not cross checked with the DNA. TRBV21-1 is a pseudogene segment. The CDR3 extends over 16 amino acids. In DNA, the CDR3 is TGTGCCAGCAGCAAAGGGGGGGGGACTAGCGGGATTCGGCAGTTCTTC. Protein: CASSKGGGTSGIRQFF.

The V and J genes are TRBV19 and TRBJ1-4, with unresolved D. The CDR3 has 15 residues. Between the trimmed V and J ends, which lost 3 bases and 3 bases, there was a span of 11 bases. CDR1 LNHDA and CDR2 SQIVND come from the germline V gene (reference sequence). The CDR3 DNA follows: TGTGCCAGTAGTATCCGAGGCGGGTCTAATGAAAAACTGTTTTTT. It translates to CASSIRGGSNEKLFF.

The rearrangement joins TRBV7-2 to TRBJ1-2; D remains unclear. From germline, CDR1 is SGHTA and CDR2 FQGNSA. The length of the CDR3 is 14 residues. V was trimmed by 5 bases and J by 2 bases, leaving 12 bases between them. This CDR3 is CASSPRLLNYGYTF. The CDR3 DNA follows: TGTGCCAGCAGCCCTCGCCTCCTGAACTATGGCTACACCTTC. Combining the CDR3 with reference TRBV7-2 and TRBJ1-2 gives the whole variable domain GAGVSQSPSNKVTEKGKDVELRCDPISGHTALYWYRQSLGQGLEFLIYFQGNSAPDKSGLPSDRFSAERTGGSVSTLTIQRTQQEDSAVYLCASSPRLLNYGYTFGSGTRLTVV.

The chain has TRBV5-1 and TRBJ2-7, with a tentative D call TRBD2 (5 bases). Germline V gives CDR1 SGHRS, CDR2 YFSETQ. This CDR3 is 14 amino acids long. Trimming shortened V by 0 bases and J by 3 bases, and 10 bases separated the two germline ends. CDR3 protein: CASSLAPAGYEQYF. CDR3 sequence (DNA): TGCGCCAGCAGCTTGGCCCCGGCGGGCTACGAGCAGTACTTC.

This chain connects TRBV24-1 to TRBJ2-2; D not resolved. This CDR3 has 14 amino acids. The germline V gene has CDR1 KGHDR and CDR2 SFDVKD. The V gene lost 4 bases and the J gene lost 6 bases, with 11 bases spanning the gap. This CDR3 reads CATSDPNGAGELFF. The CDR3 DNA follows: TGTGCCACCAGTGACCCCAATGGCGCCGGGGAGCTGTTTTTT.

This chain connects TRBV19 to TRBJ1-3, with unresolved D. CDR3 length: 15 amino acids. The V gene lost 5 bases and the J gene lost 8 bases, with 19 bases spanning the gap. Germline V lookup: CDR1 LNHDA, CDR2 SQIVND (reference sequence). CDR3 in DNA: TGTGCCAGTAGTGTCTCACCGGGCCCTTGGGACACCATATATTTT. Translating it yields CASSVSPGPWDTIYF.

As concerns this clone: Relative to the germline gene, one junction end is altered; a read error may explain this. J is TRBJ2-5 and V is TRBV7-7, with D hard to call. CDR3 length equals 12 residues. Germline CDR1 and CDR2: SSHAT and FNYEAQ (reference sequence). Written as DNA, the CDR3 is TGTGCTAGCAGCCGACCCCAAGAGACCCAGTACTTC. This sequence encodes CASSRPQETQYF.

This rearrangement joins TRBV18 to TRBJ1-2, with TRBD1 identical over 9 bases. CDR1 is KGHSH and CDR2 is LQKENI in the germline V gene. The CDR3 has 15 amino acids. V trimming: 3 bases; J trimming: 2 bases; junction bases outside the gene matches: 4. CDR3 nucleotides: TGTGCCAGCTCACCCCCCGGGACAGGGAACTATGGCTACACCTTC. Amino acids: CASSPPGTGNYGYTF.

The rearrangement links TRBV2 to TRBJ1-2; D may be TRBD1 (6 bases). This CDR3 is built from 13 residues. V lost 5 bases, J lost 5 bases, and 12 bases lay in between. CDR1 is SNHLY, CDR2 FYNNEI, per germline. CDR3 in DNA: TGTGCCAGCAGTCAGGACAGCCGATATGGCTACACCTTC. It yields the protein CASSQDSRYGYTF.

The rearrangement uses TRBV3-1 (or the pseudogene TRBV3-2) and TRBJ1-4; D not resolved. Trimming cost V 6 bases and J 0 bases, with 11 bases left between them. The CDR3 sequence is 15 residues long. CDR1 LGHDT and CDR2 YNNKEL come from the germline V gene (reference sequence). CDR3 bases: TGTGCCAGCAGTCCTTTCGCCCCAACTAATGAAAAACTGTTTTTT. This translates into CASSPFAPTNEKLFF.

This chain connects TRBV5-1 to TRBJ2-3, with 7 bases matching TRBD2. Germline V gene data show CDR1 as SGHRS and CDR2 as YFSETQ. The CDR3 is made up of 15 amino acids. The V and J ends lost 0 bases and 3 bases, in that order; junction bases with no gene match: 4. The CDR3: CASSLGLAETDTQYF. The CDR3 nucleotides read TGCGCCAGCAGCTTGGGACTAGCCGAGACAGATACGCAGTATTTT.

This clone was counted between two and nine times. The chain has TRBV7-2 and TRBJ1-1; 7 bases map to TRBD1. The CDR3 is 16 residues long. CDR1 SGHTA and CDR2 FQGNSA come from the germline V gene. With 5 bases clipped from V and 1 base from J, the junction kept 10 bases outside the gene matches. The CDR3 bases are TGTGCCAGCAGCCCCCTACAAAGGACAGGGAACACTGAAGCTTTCTTT. Translating it yields CASSPLQRTGNTEAFF.

This sequence joins TRBV6-5 and TRBJ1-5; no definite D call. This CDR3 has 15 residues. V lost 5 bases, J lost 5 bases, and 16 bases lay in between. In germline, CDR1 is MNHEY, CDR2 SVGAGI. The CDR3, as DNA: TGTGCCAGCAGTAGCTTGGCCCGTCGGGATCAGCCCCAGCATTTT. Translation: CASSSLARRDQPQHF.

The chain is built from TRBV6-2 or TRBV6-3 and TRBJ1-5; TRBD1 matches at 8 bases. The CDR3 covers 16 residues. V shed 5 bases, J shed 2 bases, and the junction held 8 bases outside the gene matches. Germline CDR1 reads MNHEY; CDR2 reads SVGEGT. Here the CDR3 reads CASSLFRGRGNQPQHF. For the CDR3, the DNA is TGTGCCAGCAGTCTATTCAGGGGGCGCGGCAATCAGCCCCAGCATTTT.

This rearrangement joins TRBV2 to TRBJ1-1; D uncertain. The CDR3 is made up of 14 amino acids. CDR1 SNHLY and CDR2 FYNNEI come from the germline V gene. Trimming took off 7 bases at V and 0 bases at J, with 12 bases between the two ends. DNA of the CDR3: TGTGCCAGCACACCCGCTAACGTGAACACTGAAGCTTTCTTT. Translating gives CASTPANVNTEAFF.